These T cell receptor beta chains were read from a single sample in a study of blood T cell repertoires in COVID-19. Clones were read by immunoSEQ multiplex PCR, and TCRdb kept only the in-frame ones, dropping some. There are tens of thousands of clones in the sample; about 80% occur only once, and around 28% lies in the top ten. The specimen was peripheral blood. Receptors originate from a human donor in a cohort sampled during active COVID-19. The CDR3 runs from the conserved cysteine through the conserved F or W. Each record gives: V gene, J gene, D gene, clone size, CDR3 protein, CDR3 DNA. The D gene is left open where the match is weak. Rows give clone size only sometimes, using once, few, many, or a class for an expanded clone.

TRBV6-2/TRBV6-3	TRBJ2-7	TRBD2	.	CASSLGLDNEQYF	TGTGCCAGCAGCCTGGGACTAGACAACGAGCAGTACTTC
TRBV4-1	TRBJ1-1	.	.	CASFGTEAFF	TGCGCCAGCTTCGGCACTGAAGCTTTCTTT
TRBV9	TRBJ2-1	TRBD2	.	CASSVTSGRSYNEQFF	TGTGCCAGCAGCGTTACTAGCGGTCGCTCCTACAATGAGCAGTTCTTC
TRBV7-2	TRBJ2-6	.	.	CASSPRTGTNSGANVLTF	TGTGCCAGCAGCCCCCGGACAGGGACTAACTCTGGGGCCAACGTCCTGACTTTC
TRBV7-9	TRBJ1-4	.	many	CASSLGVVDEKLFF	TGTGCCAGCAGCTTAGGAGTGGTAGATGAAAAACTGTTTTTT
TRBV5-4	TRBJ2-1	TRBD1	.	CASSPTYLTGGGRFF	TGTGCCAGCAGCCCAACCTACCTAACAGGGGGCGGGAGGTTCTTC
TRBV5-6	TRBJ2-7	.	.	CASSLAIKTVWYEQYF	TGTGCCAGCAGCTTGGCCATCAAGACAGTATGGTACGAGCAGTACTTC
TRBV20-1	TRBJ1-3	TRBD1	.	CSASKGAENTIYF	TGCAGTGCTAGTAAGGGGGCAGAAAACACCATATATTTT
TRBV6-2/TRBV6-3	TRBJ2-2	.	.	CASSYRRRTNTGELFF	TGTGCCAGCAGTTACAGGCGGCGGACGAACACCGGGGAGCTGTTTTTT
TRBV11-2	TRBJ2-5	TRBD1	.	CASSFAPGYPGTEETQYF	TGTGCCAGCAGCTTTGCCCCCGGGTATCCCGGGACAGAAGAGACCCAGTACTTC
TRBV11-3	TRBJ2-1	TRBD2	.	CASSLGVLAGGHSYNEQFF	TGTGCCAGCAGCTTAGGGGTGTTAGCGGGGGGACACTCCTACAATGAGCAGTTCTTC
TRBV19	TRBJ1-5	.	few	CASTTLRDQPQHF	TGTGCCAGTACGACGCTCAGGGATCAGCCCCAGCATTTT
TRBV9	TRBJ2-5	.	.	CASSVAQGRGETQYF	TGTGCCAGCAGCGTAGCTCAAGGCCGGGGAGAGACCCAGTACTTC
TRBV6-5	TRBJ2-3	.	.	CASRRGPGGDTQYF	TGTGCCAGCAGGAGAGGTCCCGGGGGAGATACGCAGTATTTT
TRBV5-1	TRBJ1-2	.	.	CASSLAGNDGYTF	TGCGCCAGCAGCTTGGCAGGGAACGATGGCTACACCTTC
TRBV14	TRBJ2-5	TRBD1	.	CASSGRDRGWAETQYF	TGTGCCAGCAGCGGCCGGGACAGGGGGTGGGCAGAGACCCAGTACTTC
TRBV6-4	TRBJ2-7	.	.	CASSVEKVEQYF	TGTGCCAGCAGTGTCGAGAAAGTCGAGCAGTACTTC
TRBV2	TRBJ2-5	TRBD2	.	CASLLGLAGGPGETQYF	TGTGCCAGCCTTCTGGGGCTAGCGGGGGGGCCCGGGGAGACCCAGTACTTC
TRBV11-2	TRBJ2-2	.	once	CASSLEPGTGELFF	TGTGCCAGCAGCTTAGAGCCGGGCACCGGGGAGCTGTTTTTT
TRBV28	TRBJ1-1	.	.	CASSFPVSGMNTEAFF	TGTGCCAGCAGTTTCCCCGTGTCAGGAATGAACACTGAAGCTTTCTTT
TRBV6-5	TRBJ1-3	.	.	CASTDSGNTIYF	TGTGCCAGCACAGACTCTGGAAACACCATATATTTT
TRBV7-3	TRBJ2-1	.	once	CASSFDWESEQFF	TGTGCCAGCAGCTTCGATTGGGAGAGTGAGCAGTTCTTC
TRBV2	TRBJ1-6	TRBD1	large	CASSSGTALSPLHF	TGTGCCAGCAGCTCCGGGACAGCCTTATCACCCCTCCACTTT
TRBV7-9	TRBJ2-4	TRBD2	.	CASSPRTSGSRNIQYF	TGTGCCAGCAGCCCCCGGACTAGCGGGAGTAGGAACATTCAGTACTTC
TRBV18	TRBJ2-7	.	.	CASSPLGQGSHEQYF	TGTGCCAGCTCACCACTAGGGCAGGGGAGTCACGAGCAGTACTTC
TRBV2	TRBJ2-1	.	once	CASSEEMVRGGEQFF	TGTGCCAGCAGTGAAGAAATGGTCAGGGGAGGGGAGCAGTTCTTC
TRBV7-3	TRBJ2-1	TRBD2	.	CASSLYPSGVYNEQFF	TGTGCCAGCAGCTTATATCCTAGCGGGGTGTACAATGAGCAGTTCTTC
TRBV11-2	TRBJ2-1	TRBD1	.	CASSLGAGTGYNEQFF	TGTGCCAGCAGCTTAGGGGCCGGGACAGGGTACAATGAGCAGTTCTTC
TRBV28	TRBJ1-2	.	.	CASEVMGYGYTF	TGTGCCAGCGAGGTGATGGGCTATGGCTACACCTTC
TRBV7-9	TRBJ1-1	.	.	CASSLWSENTEAFF	TGTGCCAGCAGCTTGTGGTCAGAGAACACTGAAGCTTTCTTT
TRBV6-2/TRBV6-3	TRBJ2-5	TRBD2	.	CASSPTSGGAETQYF	TGTGCCAGCAGTCCGACTAGCGGGGGGGCTGAGACCCAGTACTTC
TRBV24-1	TRBJ2-3	TRBD1	.	CATSDWTGHTDTQYF	TGTGCCACCAGTGATTGGACAGGGCACACAGATACGCAGTATTTT
TRBV6-2/TRBV6-3	TRBJ1-1	TRBD1	.	CASSYARNIPDREAFF	TGTGCCAGCAGTTACGCACGTAACATCCCGGACAGGGAAGCTTTCTTT
TRBV7-3	TRBJ2-2	.	few	CASSPRPFQGTGELFF	TGTGCCAGCAGCCCAAGACCCTTCCAGGGCACCGGGGAGCTGTTTTTT
TRBV5-6	TRBJ1-5	TRBD1	.	CASSLAGQGLNQPQHF	TGTGCCAGCAGCTTGGCCGGACAGGGGTTAAATCAGCCCCAGCATTTT
TRBV18	TRBJ2-6	TRBD1	.	CASSLATGTGANVLTF	TGTGCCAGCTCACTTGCGACAGGGACTGGGGCCAACGTCCTGACTTTC
TRBV6-5	TRBJ1-1	.	.	CASSWQGSSTEAFF	TGTGCCAGCAGTTGGCAGGGGAGCAGCACTGAAGCTTTCTTT